Listed here are 9 T cell receptor beta chains from one sample, sequenced in a study of blood T cell repertoires in COVID-19. The method was immunoSEQ multiplex PCR; TCRdb's version includes in-frame clones alone and lacks a portion of them. The sample includes tens of thousands of clones, about four fifths seen only once; the top ten take 1.5% to 2%. Input material: peripheral blood. The receptors derive from a man aged 50 or older with acute or convalescent COVID-19.

This chain's CDR3 is CASSPTGRSRETQYF. The CDR3 DNA is TGTGCCAGCAGCCCCACAGGCCGTAGCCGGGAGACCCAGTACTTC. The chain links TRBV5-4 to TRBJ2-5; perhaps TRBD1 as D (5 bases). This CDR3 has 15 residues. The V end was cut by 4 bases, the J end by 5 bases, with 18 bases between. The germline gives CDR1 SGHNT, CDR2 YYREEE (reference sequence).

CDR3 sequence reads: CASSPWAQADTQYF. The CDR3 DNA follows: TGTGCCAGCAGCCCGTGGGCACAGGCAGATACGCAGTATTTT. The rearrangement uses TRBV5-4 and TRBJ2-3; D may be TRBD1 (5 bases). Germline values: CDR1 SGHNT, CDR2 YYREEE (reference sequence). CDR3 length: 14 residues. Trimming cost V 4 bases and J 4 bases, with 13 bases left between them.

The rearrangement joins TRBV10-2 to TRBJ2-4, with a weak D call TRBD2 (6 bases). This CDR3 is built from 17 residues. Germline lookup yields CDR1 WSHSY and CDR2 SAAADI. The germline V and J ends were trimmed by 0 bases and 1 base, with 13 bases remaining between them. The CDR3 is CASSESGGFGAKNIQYF. In nucleotides, the CDR3 is TGCGCCAGCAGTGAGTCCGGAGGGTTCGGGGCCAAAAACATTCAGTACTTC.

The chain combines TRBV27 with TRBJ2-5; tentatively, D is TRBD1 (5 bases). The CDR3 has 14 amino acids. The V gene lost 4 bases and the J gene lost 2 bases, with 11 bases spanning the gap. Germline CDR1 and CDR2: MNHEY and SMNVEV (reference sequence). The CDR3 loop reads CASSSLGVQETQYF. The CDR3 coding sequence is TGTGCCAGCAGTTCCCTAGGGGTACAAGAGACCCAGTACTTC.

The chain is built from TRBV28 and TRBJ2-5; 7 bases match TRBD2. Germline V gene sequence: CDR1 MDHEN, CDR2 SYDVKM. Unmatched junction bases numbered 8, after V lost 8 bases and J lost 5 bases. This CDR3 region has 13 residues. CDR3 sequence (DNA): TGTGCCAGCGGGGGGAGGGTGGAGGAGACCCAGTACTTC. Translating gives CASGGRVEETQYF.

The genes are TRBV18 and TRBJ1-2; TRBD1 is a possible D gene (5 bases). The CDR3 contains 14 residues. Germline CDR1 KGHSH, CDR2 LQKENI. V shed 5 bases and J shed 3 bases, with 13 bases lying between them. The chain's CDR3 is CASSRDRSDYGYTF. The CDR3 DNA is TGTGCCAGCTCAAGAGACAGATCAGACTATGGCTACACCTTC.

V gene TRBV19 combines with J gene TRBJ1-4, with a tentative D call TRBD1 (6 bases). The CDR3 length is 14 residues. The V end lost 4 bases, the J end lost 8 bases, and 14 bases lay between the germline ends. CDR1 and CDR2 from the germline V gene are LNHDA and SQIVND (reference sequence). CDR3 loop: CASSTTGLREKLFF. The CDR3 DNA follows: TGTGCCAGTAGTACAACAGGGCTTAGGGAAAAACTGTTTTTT. The entire variable domain, with the rest obtained from reference TRBV19 and TRBJ1-4, is as follows: DGGITQSPKYLFRKEGQNVTLSCEQNLNHDAMYWYRQDPGQGLRLIYYSQIVNDFQKGDIAEGYSVSREKKESFPLTVTSAQKNPTAFYLCASSTTGLREKLFFGSGTQLSVL.

The rearrangement uses TRBV5-6 and TRBJ2-1, with TRBD1 identical over 7 bases. Germline V gene data show CDR1 as SGHDT and CDR2 as YYEEEE. CDR3 length: 16 residues. With V trimmed by 0 bases and J by 5 bases, 8 bases remained unmatched. The CDR3: CASSLGMTGSNNEQFF. DNA of the CDR3: TGTGCCAGCAGCTTGGGGATGACAGGGAGTAACAATGAGCAGTTCTTC. Full variable domain (outside the CDR3, taken from reference TRBV5-6 and TRBJ2-1): DAGVTQSPTHLIKTRGQQVTLRCSPKSGHDTVSWYQQALGQGPQFIFQYYEEEERQRGNFPDRFSGHQFPNYSSELNVNALLLGDSALYLCASSLGMTGSNNEQFFGPGTRLTVL.

The V gene is TRBV29-1, the J gene TRBJ2-5; 13 bases match TRBD2. V was pared by 4 bases and J by 0 bases, with 5 bases of the junction left unmatched. CDR1 and CDR2 (germline): SQVTM, ANQGSEA. CDR3 size: 16 residues. DNA of the CDR3: TGCAGCGTTGGGCGGACTAGCGGGGGATACCAAGAGACCCAGTACTTC. This codes for CSVGRTSGGYQETQYF.